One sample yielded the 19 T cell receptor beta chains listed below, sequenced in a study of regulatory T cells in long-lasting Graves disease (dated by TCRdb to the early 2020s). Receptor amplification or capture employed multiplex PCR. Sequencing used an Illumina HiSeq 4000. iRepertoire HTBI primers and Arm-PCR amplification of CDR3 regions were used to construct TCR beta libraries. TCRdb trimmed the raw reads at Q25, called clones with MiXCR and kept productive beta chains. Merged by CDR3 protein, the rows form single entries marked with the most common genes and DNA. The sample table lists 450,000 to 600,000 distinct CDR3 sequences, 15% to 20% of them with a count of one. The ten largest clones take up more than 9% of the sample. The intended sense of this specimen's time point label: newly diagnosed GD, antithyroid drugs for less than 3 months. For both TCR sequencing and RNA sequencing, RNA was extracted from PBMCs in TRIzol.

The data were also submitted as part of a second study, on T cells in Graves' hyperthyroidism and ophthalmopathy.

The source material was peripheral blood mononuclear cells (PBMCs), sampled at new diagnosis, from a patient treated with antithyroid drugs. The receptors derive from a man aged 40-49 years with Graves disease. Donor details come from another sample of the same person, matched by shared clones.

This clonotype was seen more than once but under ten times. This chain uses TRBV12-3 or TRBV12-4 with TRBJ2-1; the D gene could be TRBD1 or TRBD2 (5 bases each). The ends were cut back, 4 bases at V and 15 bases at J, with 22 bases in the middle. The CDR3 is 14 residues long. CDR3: CASSSSGTGEMGFF. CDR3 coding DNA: TGTGCCAGCAGTTCATCCGGGACCGGTGAGATGGGGTTCTTC.

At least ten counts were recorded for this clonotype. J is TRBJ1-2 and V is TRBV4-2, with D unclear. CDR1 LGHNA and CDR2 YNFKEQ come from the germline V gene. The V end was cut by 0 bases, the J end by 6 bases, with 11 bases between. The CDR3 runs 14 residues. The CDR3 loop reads CASSQDGPYDGYTF. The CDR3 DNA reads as TGTGCCAGCAGCCAAGATGGGCCCTACGATGGCTACACCTTC.

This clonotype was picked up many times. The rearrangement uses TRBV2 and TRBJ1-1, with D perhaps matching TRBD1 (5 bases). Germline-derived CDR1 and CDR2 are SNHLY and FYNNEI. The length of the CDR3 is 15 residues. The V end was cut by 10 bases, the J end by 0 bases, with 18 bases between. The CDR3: CATIRSTVMNTEAFF. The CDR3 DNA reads TGTGCCACCATTAGATCGACAGTGATGAACACTGAAGCTTTCTTT. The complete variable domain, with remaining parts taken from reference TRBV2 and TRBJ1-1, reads EPEVTQTPSHQVTQMGQEVILRCVPISNHLYFYWYRQILGQKVEFLVSFYNNEISEKSEIFDDQFSVERPDGSNFTLKIRSTKLEDSAMYFCATIRSTVMNTEAFFGQGTRLTVV.

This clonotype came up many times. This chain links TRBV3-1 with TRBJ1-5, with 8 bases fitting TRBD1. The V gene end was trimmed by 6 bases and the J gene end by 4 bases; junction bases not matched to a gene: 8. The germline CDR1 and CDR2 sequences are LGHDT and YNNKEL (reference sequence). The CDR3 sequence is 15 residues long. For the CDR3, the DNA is TGTGCCAGCAGTCCAACAGGGGGAGCAAATCAGCCCCAGCATTTT. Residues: CASSPTGGANQPQHF.

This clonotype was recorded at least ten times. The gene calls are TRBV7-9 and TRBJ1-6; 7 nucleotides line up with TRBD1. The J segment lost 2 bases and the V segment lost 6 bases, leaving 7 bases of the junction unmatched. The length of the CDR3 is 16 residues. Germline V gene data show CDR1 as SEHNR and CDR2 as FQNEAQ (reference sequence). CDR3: CASSRPGTAYNSPLHF. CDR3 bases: TGTGCCAGCAGTCGCCCCGGGACAGCCTATAATTCACCCCTCCACTTT.

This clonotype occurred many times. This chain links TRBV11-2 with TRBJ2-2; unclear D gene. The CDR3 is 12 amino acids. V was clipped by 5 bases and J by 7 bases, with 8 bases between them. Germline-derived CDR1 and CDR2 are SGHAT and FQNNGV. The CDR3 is CASSHRNGELFF. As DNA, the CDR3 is TGTGCCAGCAGCCATCGGAACGGGGAGCTGTTTTTT. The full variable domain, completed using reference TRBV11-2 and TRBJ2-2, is EAGVAQSPRYKIIEKRQSVAFWCNPISGHATLYWYQQILGQGPKLLIQFQNNGVVDDSQLPKDRFSAERLKGVDSTLKIQPAKLEDSAVYLCASSHRNGELFFGEGSRLTVL.

For the CDR3, the DNA is TGCAGTGCTAGAGATCGGGCAGGGAGCCACGAGCAGTACTTC. This codes for CSARDRAGSHEQYF. The chain couples TRBV20-1 to TRBJ2-7; D could derive from TRBD1 or TRBD2 (5 bases each). Trimming cost V 0 bases and J 5 bases, with 14 bases left between them. Germline loops: CDR1 DFQATT, CDR2 SNEGSKA (reference sequence). The CDR3 extends over 14 amino acids.

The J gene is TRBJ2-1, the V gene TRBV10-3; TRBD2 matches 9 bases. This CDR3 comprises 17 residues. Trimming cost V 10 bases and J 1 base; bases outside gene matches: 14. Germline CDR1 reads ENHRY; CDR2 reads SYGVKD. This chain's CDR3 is CATRSPSGIGSYNEQFF. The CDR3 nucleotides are TGTGCCACCCGGTCCCCTAGCGGGATCGGGTCCTACAATGAGCAGTTCTTC.

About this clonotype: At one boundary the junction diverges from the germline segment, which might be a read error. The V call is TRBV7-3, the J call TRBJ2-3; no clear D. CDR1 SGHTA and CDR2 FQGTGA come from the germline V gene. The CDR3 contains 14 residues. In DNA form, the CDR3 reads TGTGCCAGCAGCTTAGATCTTGCCACAGATACGCAGTGTTTT. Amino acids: CASSLDLATDTQCF.

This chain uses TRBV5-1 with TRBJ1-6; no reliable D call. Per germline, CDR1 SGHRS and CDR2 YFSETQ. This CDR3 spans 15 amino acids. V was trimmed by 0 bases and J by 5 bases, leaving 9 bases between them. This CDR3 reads CASSLEQNDNSPLHF. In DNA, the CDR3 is TGCGCCAGCAGCTTGGAACAGAACGATAATTCACCCCTCCACTTT.

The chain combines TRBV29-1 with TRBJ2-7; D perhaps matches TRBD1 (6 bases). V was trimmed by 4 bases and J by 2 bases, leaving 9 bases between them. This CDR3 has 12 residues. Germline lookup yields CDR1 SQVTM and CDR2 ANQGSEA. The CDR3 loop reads CSVGDTAYEQYF. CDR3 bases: TGCAGCGTTGGGGACACTGCCTACGAGCAGTACTTC.

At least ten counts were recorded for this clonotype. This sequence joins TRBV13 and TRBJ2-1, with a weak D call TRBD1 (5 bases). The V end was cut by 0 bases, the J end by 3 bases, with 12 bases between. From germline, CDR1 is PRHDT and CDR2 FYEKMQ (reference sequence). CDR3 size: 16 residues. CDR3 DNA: TGTGCCAGCAGCTTAGGCCTAGGGGCAGTCTACAATGAGCAGTTCTTC. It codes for CASSLGLGAVYNEQFF.

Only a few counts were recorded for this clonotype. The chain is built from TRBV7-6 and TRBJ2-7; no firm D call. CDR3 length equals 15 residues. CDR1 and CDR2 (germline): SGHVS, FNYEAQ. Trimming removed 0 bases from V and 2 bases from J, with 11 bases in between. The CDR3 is CASSLANDRAYEQYF. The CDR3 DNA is TGTGCCAGCAGCTTAGCGAACGACCGAGCCTACGAGCAGTACTTC.

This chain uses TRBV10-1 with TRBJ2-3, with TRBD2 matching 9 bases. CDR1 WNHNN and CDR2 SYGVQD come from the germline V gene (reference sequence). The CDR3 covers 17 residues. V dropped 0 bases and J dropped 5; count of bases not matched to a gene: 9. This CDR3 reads CASSESRVAGVRDTQYF. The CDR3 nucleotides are TGCGCCAGCAGTGAGTCCCGAGTAGCGGGAGTACGAGATACGCAGTATTTT.

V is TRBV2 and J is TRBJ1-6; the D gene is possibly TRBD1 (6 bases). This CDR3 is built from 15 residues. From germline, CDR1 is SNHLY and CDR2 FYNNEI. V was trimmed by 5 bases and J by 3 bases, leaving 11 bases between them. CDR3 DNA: TGTGCCAGCAGTCAACAGGGAATCTATAATTCACCCCTCCACTTT. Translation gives CASSQQGIYNSPLHF.

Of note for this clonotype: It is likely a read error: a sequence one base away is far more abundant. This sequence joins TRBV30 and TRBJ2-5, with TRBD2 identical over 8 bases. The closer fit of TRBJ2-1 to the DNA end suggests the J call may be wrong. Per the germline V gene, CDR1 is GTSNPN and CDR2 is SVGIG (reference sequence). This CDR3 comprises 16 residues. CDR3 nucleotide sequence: TGTGCCTGGAGTTTTGTGATAACTAGCGGTTACAATAAGCAGTTCTTC. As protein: CAWSFVITSGYNKQFF.

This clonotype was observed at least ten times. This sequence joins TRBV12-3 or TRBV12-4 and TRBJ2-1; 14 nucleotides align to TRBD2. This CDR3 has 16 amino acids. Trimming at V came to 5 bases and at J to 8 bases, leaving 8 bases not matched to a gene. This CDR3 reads CASSPPGLAGEDEQFF. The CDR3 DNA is TGTGCCAGCAGTCCGCCGGGACTAGCGGGGGAAGATGAGCAGTTCTTC.

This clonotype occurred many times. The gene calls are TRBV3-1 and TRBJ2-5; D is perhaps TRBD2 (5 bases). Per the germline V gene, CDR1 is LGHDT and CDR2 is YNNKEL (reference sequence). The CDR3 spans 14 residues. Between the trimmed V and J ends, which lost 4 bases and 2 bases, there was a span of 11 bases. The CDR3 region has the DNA TGTGCCAGCAGCCCGACGGGGATGCAAGAGACCCAGTACTTC. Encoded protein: CASSPTGMQETQYF.

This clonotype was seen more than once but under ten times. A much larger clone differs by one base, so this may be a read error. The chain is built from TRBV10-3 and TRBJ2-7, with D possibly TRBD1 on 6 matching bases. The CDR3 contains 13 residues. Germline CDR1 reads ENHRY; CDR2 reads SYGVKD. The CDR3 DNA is TGTGCCACCAGTGAAGGACAGTCCTACGAGCAGTACTTC. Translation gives CATSEGQSYEQYF.